These 12 T cell receptor beta chains were all obtained from the same sample, sequenced in a study of blood T cell repertoires in COVID-19. Clones were read by immunoSEQ multiplex PCR, and TCRdb kept only the in-frame ones, dropping some. The table has 200,000 or so clones, about four fifths seen once; the top ten hold about 1.3%. Sequencing used PBMCs or T cells enriched from blood (not recorded which). These receptors all come from a middle-aged woman with acute COVID-19.

The rearrangement joins TRBV27 to TRBJ1-1, with 7 positions matching TRBD1. Germline V gene lookup returns CDR1 MNHEY and CDR2 SMNVEV (reference sequence). J gave up 5 bases and V 1 base, and 4 bases lay outside the gene matches. CDR3 length equals 14 residues. The CDR3 is CASSLYQGGTEAFF. The CDR3 coding sequence is TGTGCCAGCAGTTTATACCAGGGGGGAACTGAAGCTTTCTTT.

The chain couples TRBV4-1 to TRBJ2-7, with 7 nucleotides matching TRBD1. The CDR3 loop spans 14 amino acids. Per the germline V gene, CDR1 is MGHRA and CDR2 is YSYEKL. V shed 2 bases, J shed 2 bases, and the junction held 3 bases outside the gene matches. The CDR3 DNA is TGCGCCAGCAGCCAATTGGGGACAGCCTACGAGCAGTACTTC. Translated: CASSQLGTAYEQYF.

The table lists this clone with a few counts. In nucleotides, the CDR3 is TGTGCCAGCAGCTTTCAAGCAAGTAGCAATCAGCCCCAGCATTTT. Its translation is CASSFQASSNQPQHF. The gene calls are TRBV5-8 and TRBJ1-5; D ambiguous. V lost 2 bases, J lost 0 bases, and 9 bases lay in between. This CDR3 has 15 residues. Germline CDR1 is SGHTS and CDR2 is YDEGEE. Complete variable domain (other parts from reference TRBV5-8 and TRBJ1-5): EAGVTQSPTHLIKTRGQQATLRCSPISGHTSVYWYQQALGLGLQFLLWYDEGEERNRGNFPPRFSGRQFPNYSSELNVNALELEDSALYLCASSFQASSNQPQHFGDGTRLSIL.

The chain carries TRBV6-5 and TRBJ1-6, with unresolved D. This CDR3 is 15 amino acids long. CDR1 MNHEY and CDR2 SVGAGI come from the germline V gene. Trimming removed 0 bases at V and 7 bases at J, with 10 bases between. CDR3 coding DNA: TGTGCCAGCAGTTACTCGGGCAGGATGAATTCACCCCTCCACTTT. The encoded protein is CASSYSGRMNSPLHF.

This chain connects TRBV30 to TRBJ1-5; D uncertain. V was clipped by 0 bases and J by 0 bases, with 15 bases between them. Germline CDR1 GTSNPN, CDR2 SVGIG (reference sequence). This CDR3 has 17 amino acids. CDR3 sequence: CAWSVPRPRNSNQPQHF. CDR3 nucleotides: TGTGCCTGGAGTGTACCGCGGCCCCGTAATAGCAATCAGCCCCAGCATTTT. Full variable domain (outside the CDR3, taken from reference TRBV30 and TRBJ1-5): SQTIHQWPATLVQPVGSPLSLECTVEGTSNPNLYWYRQAAGRGLQLLFYSVGIGQISSEVPQNLSASRPQDRQFILSSKKLLLSDSGFYLCAWSVPRPRNSNQPQHFGDGTRLSIL.

V gene TRBV6-5 combines with J gene TRBJ2-7; possibly TRBD2 for D (5 bases). V lost 0 bases and J lost 0, with 9 bases in between. CDR1 is MNHEY and CDR2 is SVGAGI in the germline V gene. CDR3 length equals 15 residues. The chain's CDR3 is CASSYSNGLSYEQYF. Here the CDR3 DNA reads TGTGCCAGCAGTTACTCGAATGGACTCTCCTACGAGCAGTACTTC.

The chain has TRBV28 and TRBJ2-7; tentative D call: TRBD1 (5 bases). The V end lost 1 base, the J end lost 2 bases, and 9 bases lay between the germline ends. The CDR3 is made up of 14 amino acids. Germline-derived CDR1 and CDR2 are MDHEN and SYDVKM. This CDR3 is CASSLLQGPYEQYF. The CDR3 coding sequence is TGTGCCAGCAGTTTATTGCAGGGCCCCTACGAGCAGTACTTC. Drawing the rest from reference TRBV28 and TRBJ2-7, the complete variable domain is DVKVTQSSRYLVKRTGEKVFLECVQDMDHENMFWYRQDPGLGLRLIYFSYDVKMKEKGDIPEGYSVSREKKERFSLILESASTNQTSMYLCASSLLQGPYEQYFGPGTRLTVT.

The chain couples TRBV27 to TRBJ1-4; TRBD1 matches at 11 bases. V gave up 5 bases and J gave up 7 bases; unmatched junction bases: 3. CDR1 and CDR2 from the germline V gene are MNHEY and SMNVEV (reference sequence). The CDR3 is 14 amino acids. CDR3 DNA: TGTGCCAGCAGTGGGGGACAGGGGGGTGAAAAACTGTTTTTT. It yields the protein CASSGGQGGEKLFF.

The genes are TRBV27 and TRBJ2-7, with D possibly matching TRBD1 (6 bases). This CDR3 comprises 15 residues. V dropped 7 bases and J dropped 4 bases, with 20 bases sitting between them. CDR1 and CDR2 from the germline V gene are MNHEY and SMNVEV (reference sequence). The CDR3 coding sequence is TGTGCCAGCACCCCTGGGGCAGGGGTGGGGTACGAGCAGTACTTC. It encodes CASTPGAGVGYEQYF.

The V gene is TRBV9, the J gene TRBJ2-7; TRBD2 matches at 7 bases. CDR1 SGDLS and CDR2 YYNGEE come from the germline V gene. V was clipped by 0 bases and J by 3 bases; unmatched bases: 9. The CDR3 has 16 amino acids. The CDR3 is CASSVGDSGLNYEQYF. CDR3 nucleotide sequence: TGTGCCAGCAGCGTAGGGGATAGCGGGCTAAACTACGAGCAGTACTTC.

The chain couples TRBV5-4 to TRBJ2-5; the match to TRBD2 covers 7 bases. The CDR3 has 17 amino acids. V lost 4 bases to trimming and J lost 3 bases; unmatched junction nucleotides: 15. CDR1 is SGHNT and CDR2 is YYREEE in the germline V gene (reference sequence). As DNA, the CDR3 is TGTGCCAGCAGCGACCTGACTCGGGACTACGAGAAAGAGACCCAGTACTTC. Translating gives CASSDLTRDYEKETQYF.

J is TRBJ1-3 and V is TRBV4-1; D might be TRBD1 (5 bases). CDR3 length: 16 amino acids. Germline V gene data show CDR1 as MGHRA and CDR2 as YSYEKL. Trimming stripped 0 bases from V and 3 bases from J, with 12 bases between. CDR3 nucleotides: TGCGCCAGCAGCCAAGATTTAGTAAGGGGTGGAAACACCATATATTTT. Its protein is CASSQDLVRGGNTIYF.